These T cell receptor beta chains were read from a single sample in a study of control samples from healthy donors and cancer patients. Sequenced by immunoSEQ multiplex PCR; TCRdb stores in-frame clones only, minus some. The sample contains about 92,000 clones, roughly four fifths of which appear only once. The sequencing sample was made of blood. The receptor source for this set is a woman aged 55-69 years in good health. The conserved cysteine and the conserved F or W are not part of the CDR3 here. A D gene is named only where the DNA matches it firmly.

>TRBJ2-3|TRBV9|-
ASSDSGDTQY
>TRBJ2-1|TRBV5-1|TRBD2
ASSVPGLAGARNEQF
>TRBJ1-2|TRBV20-1|-
SASLFSRQSYGYT
>TRBJ1-2|TRBV18|-
ASSPQGPNDGYT
>TRBJ2-6|TRBV11-1|TRBD1
ASSYRGDGANVLT
>TRBJ2-2|TRBV14|-
ASRGQGNTGELF
>TRBJ1-2|TRBV10-3|-
AISESTDYGYT
>TRBJ1-2|TRBV29-1|TRBD1
SVGAGGDYT
>TRBJ1-2|TRBV9|-
ASSVDLGISGYT
>TRBJ1-1|TRBV5-6|TRBD1
ASSFTGGTEAF
>TRBJ2-2|TRBV5-6|TRBD1
ASSLDRGWNTGELF
>TRBJ2-5|TRBV2|TRBD1
ASSFLGTGKETQY
>TRBJ1-4|TRBV2|TRBD1
ASRLGTGGEKLF
>TRBJ2-2|TRBV27|TRBD1
ASSRDRGRTGELF
>TRBJ1-5|TRBV2|TRBD1
ASRGTDNSNQPQH
>TRBJ2-7|TRBV27|TRBD2
ASSSGTRDEQY
>TRBJ2-7|TRBV18|-
ASSQTVVRGDEQY
>TRBJ1-6|TRBV14|-
ASSQVRSPLH
>TRBJ1-1|TRBV11-2|-
ASSRTAVHPNTEAF
>TRBJ1-4|TRBV4-2|TRBD1
ASSQRKRQGFNEKLF
>TRBJ1-2|TRBV2|-
ASSEEVGLGYT
>TRBJ1-5|TRBV4-2|-
ASSQGGGARGQPQH
>TRBJ2-1|TRBV29-1|TRBD2
SVRTSGYNEQF
>TRBJ1-5|TRBV18|TRBD1
ASSSGQPSNQPQH
>TRBJ2-5|TRBV5-8|TRBD2
ASSPRLAEETQY
>TRBJ2-7|TRBV7-8|-
ASSLDAGMAYEQY
>TRBJ2-7|TRBV28|TRBD2
AAGTSGSHEQY
>TRBJ2-6|TRBV9|-
ASSPTLRASSGANVLT
>TRBJ2-5|TRBV2|TRBD1
ACRGLGETQY
>TRBJ1-5|TRBV9|-
ASSEGAGQPQH
>TRBJ2-7|TRBV5-1|TRBD1
ASSSRDSPVSYEQY
>TRBJ2-1|TRBV5-1|-
ASSLETRAPEQF
>TRBJ1-1|TRBV5-1|-
ASSLAGRGEAF
>TRBJ1-1|TRBV28|TRBD1
ASSPTGTGNTEAF
>TRBJ2-3|TRBV5-1|-
ASSRGAFPGSISTDTQY
>TRBJ1-1|TRBV27|TRBD1
ASRSTRDSEAF
>TRBJ1-2|TRBV3-1/TRBV3-2|-
ASSPMGDYGYT
>TRBJ2-7|TRBV11-2|-
ASSWVGFNEQY